Shown below are 24 T cell receptor beta chains from a single sample sequenced in a study of blood T cells in healthy people across ages. Then a second PCR, running roughly 6 to 11 cycles, was carried out with a sample-barcoded 5' primer and a J-beta primer mix. A single record per CDR3 protein comes from TCRdb applying MiXCR to the 5' RACE reads. Of fewer than 2 million distinct CDR3 sequences listed, about two fifths are singletons. The sample taken for sequencing was blood. These receptors came from a human donor in good health.

This clonotype was seen a few times. This chain joins TRBV12-3 or TRBV12-4 and TRBJ1-5; weak D call: TRBD1 (6 bases). The V end was cut by 3 bases, the J end by 3 bases, with 15 bases between. The CDR3 has 16 amino acids. CDR3 amino acids: CASSFRGQGPNQPQHF. CDR3 nucleotides: TGTGCCAGCAGTTTTAGGGGCCAGGGGCCCAATCAGCCCCAGCATTTT.

The J gene is TRBJ2-5, the V gene TRBV20-1; tentatively, D is TRBD2 (6 bases). V dropped 0 bases and J dropped 4 bases, with 21 bases sitting between them. Germline-derived CDR1 and CDR2 are DFQATT and SNEGSKA (reference sequence). The CDR3 has 17 residues. CDR3 nucleotides: TGCAGTGCTAGAGATCTAGGAGGGACTGTAGTACGAGAGACCCAGTACTTC. This gives the protein CSARDLGGTVVRETQYF.

This clonotype turned up a few times. The J gene is TRBJ2-7, the V gene TRBV28; a possible D gene is TRBD1 (5 bases). V was cut by 1 base and J by 2 bases, with 9 bases left in between. CDR3 length: 14 residues. CDR1 is MDHEN and CDR2 is SYDVKM in the germline V gene. The CDR3 region has the DNA TGTGCCAGCAGTTTATTTGACAGCACCTACGAGCAGTACTTC. Protein sequence: CASSLFDSTYEQYF.

This clonotype was found many times. V and J are TRBV4-3 and TRBJ2-4; no firm D call. The CDR3 has 15 residues. V gave up 3 bases and J gave up 0 bases, with 9 bases separating them. Germline CDR1 is LGHNA and CDR2 is YSLEER. The CDR3 spells CASSHATVAKNIQYF. DNA for the CDR3: TGCGCCAGCAGCCATGCTACAGTAGCCAAAAACATTCAGTACTTC.

The table lists this clonotype with a few counts. The chain links TRBV29-1 to TRBJ2-4, with 8 bases fitting TRBD2. Germline lookup yields CDR1 SQVTM and CDR2 ANQGSEA. The CDR3 contains 16 residues. The V segment lost 1 base and the J segment 13 bases; nucleotides outside the gene matches: 18. This CDR3 is CSVEGAEGGTSGEQYF. Here the CDR3 DNA reads TGCAGCGTTGAAGGGGCAGAGGGGGGCACTAGCGGAGAGCAGTACTTC.

The V and J genes are TRBV7-3 and TRBJ2-1; 8 nucleotides match TRBD2. The J call is in doubt because the DNA end fits TRBJ2-7 better. The CDR3 totals 15 residues. CDR1 is SGHTA and CDR2 is FQGTGA in the germline V gene. In nucleotides, the CDR3 is TGTGCCAGCAGCCTCCAGGGACTAGGGAGCAATGAGCAGTACTTC. It codes for CASSLQGLGSNEQYF.

This clonotype was counted a few times. The gene calls are TRBV7-9 and TRBJ2-7; D call uncertain. CDR3 size: 13 residues. V was trimmed by 5 bases and J by 2 bases, leaving 10 bases between them. Germline CDR1 is SEHNR and CDR2 is FQNEAQ (reference sequence). This CDR3 reads CASSLWSAYEQYF. The CDR3 DNA reads as TGTGCCAGCAGCCTTTGGAGCGCCTACGAGCAGTACTTC.

This clonotype has only a few counts. This chain's CDR3 is CSASPGTSGANEQFF. CDR3 nucleotides: TGCAGTGCTTCGCCCGGGACTAGCGGGGCGAATGAGCAGTTCTTC. The chain recombines TRBV20-1 with TRBJ2-1; 13 bases map to TRBD2. CDR3 size: 15 residues. Germline trimming cut 5 bases from V and 7 bases from J; bases unmatched to any gene: 8. Germline V CDR1 and CDR2: DFQATT, SNEGSKA (reference sequence).

This clonotype occurred a few times. V and J are TRBV27 and TRBJ1-6, with 7 nucleotides matching TRBD1. The V gene's germline CDR1 is MNHEY and CDR2 SMNVEV (reference sequence). This CDR3 spans 14 amino acids. J was trimmed by 8 bases and V by 2 bases; bases with no gene match: 3. The CDR3 nucleotides are TGTGCCAGCAGTTTAAAGGGGGCTGATTCACCCCTCCACTTT. Encoded protein: CASSLKGADSPLHF.

This clonotype was seen more than once but under ten times. Here the CDR3 reads CASSQVSGGAEAFF. CDR3 coding DNA: TGTGCCAGCAGCCAAGTTTCCGGTGGCGCTGAAGCTTTCTTT. The rearrangement uses TRBV3-1 and TRBJ1-1, with D unclear. Trimming shortened V by 1 base and J by 6 bases, and 12 bases separated the two germline ends. Germline V gene sequence: CDR1 LGHDT, CDR2 YNNKEL (reference sequence). This CDR3 contains 14 residues. Using reference TRBV3-1 and TRBJ1-1 for the parts outside the CDR3, the full variable domain is DTAVSQTPKYLVTQMGNDKSIKCEQNLGHDTMYWYKQDSKKFLKIMFSYNNKELIINETVPNRFSPKSPDKAHLNLHINSLELGDSAVYFCASSQVSGGAEAFFGQGTRLTVV.

This clonotype turned up a few times. The rearrangement joins TRBV5-1 to TRBJ2-3, with 8 bases matching TRBD2. CDR1 and CDR2 from the germline V gene are SGHRS and YFSETQ. J lost 5 bases, V lost 4 bases, and 9 bases had no gene match. This CDR3 region has 15 residues. CDR3 bases: TGCGCCAGCAGCCCCTGGCGGGGGGTTGAAGATACGCAGTATTTT. This encodes CASSPWRGVEDTQYF.

With respect to this clonotype: One end of the junction does not line up with germline, which may come from a read error. V gene TRBV7-8 combines with J gene TRBJ1-4, with no clear D. There are 15 residues in the CDR3. Germline CDR1 is SGHVS and CDR2 is FQNEAQ. CDR3 loop: CASSTMTGIGEKRFF. The CDR3 nucleotides read TGTGCCAGCAGCACCATGACGGGAATTGGTGAAAAACGGTTTTTT.

This clonotype occurred once. The rearrangement links TRBV7-9 to TRBJ2-4; D call uncertain. The DNA end favors TRBJ2-7, so the J call may be wrong. Germline V gives CDR1 SEHNR, CDR2 FQNEAQ (reference sequence). This CDR3 spans 16 amino acids. For the CDR3, the DNA is TGTGCCAGCAGCTTAGTAATGTCACAGACTCCCTACGAGCAGTACTTC. Translation gives CASSLVMSQTPYEQYF.

Details on this clonotype: The junction differs from germline at one of its ends, possibly a read error. The gene calls are TRBV7-2 and TRBJ2-1; no firm D call. Per germline, CDR1 SGHTA and CDR2 FQGNSA. This CDR3 is 15 amino acids long. The CDR3 region has the DNA TGCGCCAGCAGCTTAGAAGCCGCGGTGATCAATGAGCAGTTCTTC. As protein: CASSLEAAVINEQFF. The full variable domain, in which reference TRBV7-2 and TRBJ2-1 provide the parts outside the CDR3, is GAGVSQSPSNKVTEKGKDVELRCDPISGHTALYWYRQSLGQGLEFLIYFQGNSAPDKSGLPSDRFSAERTGGSVSTLTIQRTQQEDSAVYLCASSLEAAVINEQFFGPGTRLTVL.

This clonotype was seen only a few times. The rearrangement uses TRBV20-1 and TRBJ2-4; TRBD1 might be the D (6 bases). Trimming took 6 bases from V and 0 from J, leaving 18 bases between them. The CDR3 contains 16 residues. Germline V gene data show CDR1 as DFQATT and CDR2 as SNEGSKA (reference sequence). The CDR3 protein is CSAASVGQLAKNIQYF. The DNA of the CDR3 is TGCAGTGCCGCGTCGGTTGGACAGCTAGCCAAAAACATTCAGTACTTC.

In the case of this clonotype: At one of its ends the junction is not consistent with the germline gene, which may arise from a read error. CDR3 residues: CASSRNYEQHF. The CDR3 DNA follows: TGTGCCAGCAGCCGTAACTACGAGCAGCACTTC. This rearrangement joins TRBV6-5 to TRBJ2-7; D gene ambiguous. The V gene's germline CDR1 is MNHEY and CDR2 SVGAGI. This CDR3 region has 11 residues.

The DNA for the CDR3 is TGTGCCAGCAGCTTAGTAGTGGGGTCAGGCTATGGCTACACCTTC. Translation gives CASSLVVGSGYGYTF. The rearrangement links TRBV7-2 to TRBJ1-2; D is uncertain. The CDR3 sequence is 15 residues long. Trimming stripped 1 base from V and 4 bases from J, with 13 bases between. The germline gives CDR1 SGHTA, CDR2 FQGNSA.

The chain couples TRBV5-1 to TRBJ1-1; TRBD1 matches 7 bases. V was clipped by 4 bases and J by 0 bases; unmatched bases: 6. CDR3 length: 15 residues. Germline V CDR1 and CDR2: SGHRS, YFSETQ. This chain's CDR3 is CASSATGALNTEAFF. The CDR3 nucleotides are TGCGCCAGCAGCGCCACAGGGGCCTTGAACACTGAAGCTTTCTTT.

The J gene is TRBJ2-3, the V gene TRBV12-3 or TRBV12-4; a possible D gene is TRBD2 (5 bases). The CDR3 has 13 residues. V shed 8 bases and J shed 3 bases, with 12 bases lying between them. CDR3 DNA sequence: TGTGCCAGCTTCCGGGAAGAGACAGATACGCAGTATTTT. Protein product: CASFREETDTQYF.

This rearrangement joins TRBV7-8 to TRBJ2-5; TRBD2 might be the D (6 bases). Germline V gives CDR1 SGHVS, CDR2 FQNEAQ. Between the trimmed V and J ends, which lost 2 bases and 5 bases, there was a span of 18 bases. The CDR3 runs to 16 residues. CDR3: CASSLLLAGGKETQYF. As DNA, the CDR3 is TGTGCCAGCAGCTTACTCCTGGCAGGCGGGAAGGAGACCCAGTACTTC. The whole variable domain, filled in from reference TRBV7-8 and TRBJ2-5, reads GAGVSQSPRYKVAKRGQDVALRCDPISGHVSLFWYQQALGQGPEFLTYFQNEAQLDKSGLPSDRFFAERPEGSVSTLKIQRTQQEDSAVYLCASSLLLAGGKETQYFGPGTRLLVL.

The rearrangement joins TRBV20-1 to TRBJ2-1; tentative D call: TRBD2 (5 bases). The V gene's germline CDR1 is DFQATT and CDR2 SNEGSKA (reference sequence). The CDR3 has 12 residues. Trimming shortened V by 3 bases and J by 10 bases, and 13 bases separated the two germline ends. CDR3 residues: CSARSLANEQFF. The CDR3 DNA is TGCAGTGCTAGGAGTCTAGCAAACGAGCAGTTCTTC.

J is TRBJ2-1 and V is TRBV2; 7 bases agree with TRBD2. The CDR3 contains 16 residues. Germline CDR1 and CDR2: SNHLY and FYNNEI. The J segment lost 4 bases and the V segment lost 0 bases, leaving 6 bases of the junction unmatched. The CDR3 nucleotides read TGTGCCAGCAGTGAAGCCCCAGCGGGGCCTTACAATGAGCAGTTCTTC. This translates into CASSEAPAGPYNEQFF.

Notes on this clonotype: The junction departs from the called germline gene at one end, perhaps through a read error. The chain recombines TRBV7-9 with TRBJ2-1; 13 bases agree with TRBD2. This CDR3 has 15 residues. CDR1 is SEHNR, CDR2 FQNEAQ, per germline (reference sequence). CDR3 nucleotide sequence: TGTGCCAGCAGCCCCCGTGGGACTAGCGGGAATGAGCGGTTCTTC. It codes for CASSPRGTSGNERFF.

The chain uses TRBV4-2 and TRBJ2-4; D is perhaps TRBD2 (5 bases). TRBJ2-7 explains the end of the DNA better; the J call may be wrong. This CDR3 comprises 13 residues. Germline V lookup: CDR1 LGHNA, CDR2 YNFKEQ. DNA for the CDR3: TGTGCCAGCAGTTCCCTAGCTTTCTACGAGCAGTACTTC. Translated, it gives CASSSLAFYEQYF.